This passage covers 24 T cell receptor beta chains from one sample sequenced in a study of cytomegalovirus exposure and HLA in healthy donors. The PCR ran on 60 Vbeta and 13 Jbeta primers. The protocol was immunoSEQ multiplex PCR, while the TCRdb copy is restricted to in-frame clones and leaves out a portion. The table includes approximately 130,000 clones, roughly 79% detected once. The specimen sequenced was PBMCs. The source is a woman aged 40 to 50 in good health and CMV-seronegative.

This chain connects TRBV14 to TRBJ1-1; D uncertain. Trimming stripped 4 bases from V and 10 bases from J, with 16 bases between. Germline assignment: CDR1 SGHDN and CDR2 FVKESK. This CDR3 is built from 13 residues. For the CDR3, the DNA is TGTGCCAGCAGCCCCACCTCAGGATGTGCAGCTTTCTTT. Amino acids: CASSPTSGCAAFF.

This clone was seen more than once but under ten times. The CDR3 nucleotides read TGTGCCAGCAGCTTAAAGGGACTCTCTGGGGCCAACGTCCTGACTTTC. It translates to CASSLKGLSGANVLTF. V usage is TRBV5-5 and J usage is TRBJ2-6; the D gene is possibly TRBD2 (6 bases). Germline values: CDR1 SGHKS, CDR2 YYEKEE (reference sequence). The CDR3 loop spans 16 amino acids. Trimming left V 2 bases short and J 0 bases short, with 9 bases between.

This chain links TRBV6-5 with TRBJ2-6, with D unclear. CDR1 is MNHEY and CDR2 is SVGAGI in the germline V gene. V was shortened by 4 bases and J by 0 bases, with 7 bases between the two germline ends. The CDR3 is 15 amino acids. Here the CDR3 DNA reads TGTGCCAGCAGTTCTCCCCCCTCTGGGGCCAACGTCCTGACTTTC. Amino acids: CASSSPPSGANVLTF.

This chain uses TRBV18 with TRBJ2-6, with 10 bases aligning to TRBD1. With 6 bases clipped from V and 2 bases from J, the junction kept 10 bases outside the gene matches. The CDR3 is 18 amino acids. Germline V gives CDR1 KGHSH, CDR2 LQKENI. CDR3 sequence (DNA): TGTGCCAGCTCCATCCGGGACAGGGGTTTAGCTGGGGCCAACGTCCTGACTTTC. Its protein is CASSIRDRGLAGANVLTF. Looking up the rest from reference TRBV18 and TRBJ2-6 gives the full variable domain: NAGVMQNPRHLVRRRGQEARLRCSPMKGHSHVYWYRQLPEEGLKFMVYLQKENIIDESGMPKERFSAEFPKEGPSILRIQQVVRGDSAAYFCASSIRDRGLAGANVLTFGAGSRLTVL.

The rearrangement uses TRBV5-1 and TRBJ1-6, with unresolved D. Germline-derived CDR1 and CDR2 are SGHRS and YFSETQ. Trimming left V 1 base short and J 9 bases short, with 14 bases between. The length of the CDR3 is 15 residues. This CDR3 is CASSLFGSEGSPLHF. The CDR3 DNA reads TGCGCCAGCAGCTTGTTCGGGAGTGAGGGTTCACCCCTCCACTTT.

V and J are TRBV9 and TRBJ2-1, with D hard to call. The CDR3 totals 12 residues. With 3 bases removed from V and 7 bases from J, the gap between germline ends came to 8 bases. The germline V gene encodes CDR1 SGDLS and CDR2 YYNGEE. For the CDR3, the DNA is TGTGCCAGCAGCGCCCAGTTGAATGAGCAGTTCTTC. Its translation is CASSAQLNEQFF. Full variable domain (outside the CDR3, taken from reference TRBV9 and TRBJ2-1): DSGVTQTPKHLITATGQRVTLRCSPRSGDLSVYWYQQSLDQGLQFLIQYYNGEERAKGNILERFSAQQFPDLHSELNLSSLELGDSALYFCASSAQLNEQFFGPGTRLTVL.

This clone has only a few counts. The chain carries TRBV5-6 and TRBJ1-2, with TRBD1 as a possible D gene (5 bases). Germline CDR1 is SGHDT and CDR2 is YYEEEE. This CDR3 comprises 13 residues. V gave up 3 bases and J gave up 8 bases, with 14 bases separating them. DNA for the CDR3: TGTGCCAGCAGCTCCTCAGGGTTACGCGGCTACACCTTC. Translation: CASSSSGLRGYTF.

This clone was observed a single time. The CDR3 bases are TGTGCCAGCAGCTTAGGACCTTTAACAGGGGGGGAAGGGGCCCAGCATTTT. It yields the protein CASSLGPLTGGEGAQHF. The chain links TRBV7-2 to TRBJ1-5, with 8 bases identical to TRBD1. Germline V gene sequence: CDR1 SGHTA, CDR2 FQGNSA. The CDR3 has 17 residues. V lost 1 base, J lost 11 bases, and 16 bases stayed unmatched.

The chain carries TRBV4-1 and TRBJ2-7; TRBD1 aligns across 8 bases. The CDR3 runs 15 residues. CDR1 is MGHRA, CDR2 YSYEKL, per germline. V was clipped by 3 bases and J by 2 bases; unmatched bases: 6. The CDR3 DNA sequence: TGCGCCAGCAGCCAGCGACAGGGGTTGACCTACGAGCAGTACTTC. Residues: CASSQRQGLTYEQYF.

This clone came up once. The rearrangement uses TRBV7-2 and TRBJ2-1; D remains ambiguous. The CDR3 totals 13 residues. Trimming took off 6 bases at V and 4 bases at J, with 10 bases between the two ends. Germline-derived CDR1 and CDR2 are SGHTA and FQGNSA. CDR3 in amino acids: CASRPVGYNEQFF. CDR3 nucleotides: TGTGCCAGCAGACCGGTTGGTTACAATGAGCAGTTCTTC.

The chain combines TRBV27 with TRBJ2-3; 16 bases line up with TRBD2. CDR1 MNHEY and CDR2 SMNVEV come from the germline V gene (reference sequence). The CDR3 runs 16 residues. V trimming: 6 bases; J trimming: 7 bases; junction bases outside the gene matches: 7. CDR3 region: CASRGTSGGAPNTQYF. For the CDR3, the DNA is TGTGCCAGCAGAGGGACTAGCGGGGGGGCCCCGAATACGCAGTATTTT.

This clone has just one count. CDR3 amino acids: CASSLGELGTDTQYF. DNA for the CDR3: TGTGCCAGCAGCCTAGGGGAGCTTGGAACAGATACGCAGTATTTT. This rearrangement joins TRBV7-7 to TRBJ2-3; tentatively, D is TRBD1 or TRBD2 (5 bases each). Germline V gene sequence: CDR1 SSHAT, CDR2 FNYEAQ (reference sequence). V was clipped by 5 bases and J by 3 bases, with 15 bases between them. There are 15 residues in the CDR3.

The chain has TRBV30 and TRBJ1-2; D not certain. CDR1 is GTSNPN, CDR2 SVGIG, per germline (reference sequence). Between the trimmed V and J ends, which lost 0 bases and 14 bases, there was a span of 13 bases. The length of the CDR3 is 11 residues. CDR3 nucleotide sequence: TGTGCCTGGAGTGTATCCGATGTGGCAACCTTC. This codes for CAWSVSDVATF.

In DNA, the CDR3 is TGTGCCAGCAGCGTGGTCGGGTCGGGGGAGCAGTACTTC. Protein product: CASSVVGSGEQYF. This chain links TRBV5-4 with TRBJ2-7; perhaps TRBD2 as D (5 bases). This CDR3 spans 13 amino acids. CDR1 and CDR2 from the germline V gene are SGHNT and YYREEE (reference sequence). V dropped 4 bases and J dropped 7 bases, with 15 bases sitting between them.

The chain links TRBV6-5 to TRBJ2-1; TRBD2 aligns across 8 bases. The CDR3 runs to 12 residues. Per germline, CDR1 MNHEY and CDR2 SVGAGI. With V trimmed by 6 bases and J by 7 bases, 2 bases remained unmatched. CDR3 nucleotides: TGTGCCAGCAGCCCGGGGGGGAATGAGCAGTTCTTC. Its protein product is CASSPGGNEQFF.

The chain links TRBV7-8 to TRBJ1-2; D is ambiguous. Germline values: CDR1 SGHVS, CDR2 FQNEAQ. V lost 2 bases and J 8 bases, leaving 21 bases between the germline ends. This CDR3 has 16 amino acids. CDR3 sequence reads: CASSLSELGEDEGYTF. CDR3 in DNA: TGTGCCAGCAGCTTATCTGAGTTGGGAGAGGACGAAGGCTACACCTTC.

This clone was seen only once. The rearrangement uses TRBV5-1 and TRBJ1-1; 7 nucleotides match TRBD1. Trimming cost V 4 bases and J 6 bases; bases outside gene matches: 3. The CDR3 contains 12 residues. CDR1 is SGHRS and CDR2 is YFSETQ in the germline V gene. CDR3: CASSPRGAEAFF. In DNA, the CDR3 is TGCGCCAGCAGCCCCAGGGGGGCTGAAGCTTTCTTT.

This clone was seen a single time. The CDR3 protein is CASSRDRESEAFF. CDR3 sequence (DNA): TGTGCCAGCAGCCGGGACAGGGAGTCTGAAGCTTTCTTT. The chain links TRBV7-9 to TRBJ1-1; 9 positions agree with TRBD1. The CDR3 covers 13 residues. V dropped 5 bases and J dropped 6; count of bases not matched to a gene: 4. Per germline, CDR1 SEHNR and CDR2 FQNEAQ (reference sequence).

V is TRBV19 and J is TRBJ2-7; 7 bases line up with TRBD1. Per germline, CDR1 LNHDA and CDR2 SQIVND (reference sequence). V shed 4 bases, J shed 1 base, and the junction held 10 bases outside the gene matches. This CDR3 is 16 amino acids long. CDR3 sequence reads: CASSTRTGRASYEQYF. Written as DNA, the CDR3 is TGTGCCAGTAGTACGCGGACAGGCCGGGCATCCTACGAGCAGTACTTC.

Here the CDR3 DNA reads TGTGCCAGCAGCAGGACCCGGGACACAAGGGGTACGCAGTATTTT. It specifies CASSRTRDTRGTQYF. The chain carries TRBV6-5 and TRBJ2-3, with D tentatively TRBD1 (6 bases). Germline values: CDR1 MNHEY, CDR2 SVGAGI. Trimming removed 6 bases at V and 8 bases at J, with 21 bases between. This CDR3 has 15 amino acids.

The rearrangement links TRBV7-9 to TRBJ2-5; TRBD2 aligns across 7 bases. CDR1 is SEHNR, CDR2 FQNEAQ, per germline (reference sequence). V shed 2 bases, J shed 4 bases, and the junction held 13 bases outside the gene matches. This CDR3 contains 17 residues. CDR3 coding DNA: TGTGCCAGCAGCTTATTTAGCGGACTAGGCCTGTCAGAGACCCAGTACTTC. Its translation is CASSLFSGLGLSETQYF.

The chain has TRBV27 and TRBJ1-2; 9 nucleotides line up with TRBD1. CDR1 and CDR2 (germline): MNHEY, SMNVEV (reference sequence). The junction had 3 bases not matched to a gene; V was cut back by 6 bases and J by 7 bases. This CDR3 has 12 amino acids. CDR3 loop: CASRQGAVGYTF. CDR3 DNA: TGTGCCAGCAGACAGGGGGCTGTTGGCTACACCTTC.

A few counts support this clone. The chain is built from TRBV30 and TRBJ2-7, with D possibly matching TRBD1 (6 bases). The CDR3 is made up of 16 amino acids. The V end was cut by 4 bases, the J end by 4 bases, with 23 bases between. The germline gives CDR1 GTSNPN, CDR2 SVGIG (reference sequence). The CDR3 region has the DNA TGTGCCTGGAACCCCACCCGACAGGTCCTAGGGTACGAGCAGTACTTC. Protein sequence: CAWNPTRQVLGYEQYF.

This clone occurred once. The chain is built from TRBV5-1 and TRBJ2-3, with 8 bases aligning to TRBD2. V was clipped by 5 bases and J by 0 bases; unmatched bases: 5. This CDR3 spans 15 amino acids. The V gene's germline CDR1 is SGHRS and CDR2 YFSETQ. CDR3 coding DNA: TGCGCCAGCAGGCCAGTAGCGGGGAGCACAGATACGCAGTATTTT. Protein product: CASRPVAGSTDTQYF.